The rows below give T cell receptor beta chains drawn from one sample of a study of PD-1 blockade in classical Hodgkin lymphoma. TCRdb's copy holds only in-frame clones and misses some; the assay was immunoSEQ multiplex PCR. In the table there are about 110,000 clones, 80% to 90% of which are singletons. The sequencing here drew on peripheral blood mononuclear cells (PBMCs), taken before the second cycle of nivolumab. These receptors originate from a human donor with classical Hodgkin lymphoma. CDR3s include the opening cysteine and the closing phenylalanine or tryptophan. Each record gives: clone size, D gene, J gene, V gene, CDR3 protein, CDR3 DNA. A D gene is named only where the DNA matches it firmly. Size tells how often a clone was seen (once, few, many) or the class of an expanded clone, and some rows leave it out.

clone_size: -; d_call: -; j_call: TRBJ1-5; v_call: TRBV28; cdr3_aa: CASSSLSRQPQHF; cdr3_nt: TGTGCCAGCAGTTCCCTGTCCCGGCAGCCCCAGCATTTT
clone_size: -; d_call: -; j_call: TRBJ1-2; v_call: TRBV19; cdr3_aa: CASSIWDTPGYTF; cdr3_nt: TGTGCCAGTAGTATCTGGGACACCCCTGGCTACACCTTC
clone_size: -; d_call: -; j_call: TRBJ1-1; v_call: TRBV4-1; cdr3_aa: CASSQVGRGDTEAFF; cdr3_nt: TGCGCCAGCAGCCAAGTGGGCAGGGGTGACACTGAAGCTTTCTTT
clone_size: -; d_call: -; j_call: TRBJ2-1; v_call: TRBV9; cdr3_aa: CASSVSRGYNEQFF; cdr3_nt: TGTGCCAGCAGCGTCTCGCGAGGGTACAATGAGCAGTTCTTC
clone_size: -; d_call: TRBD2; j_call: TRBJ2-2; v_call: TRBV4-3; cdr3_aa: CASSQAGEPNTGELFF; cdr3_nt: TGCGCCAGCAGCCAGGCGGGAGAACCGAACACCGGGGAGCTGTTTTTT
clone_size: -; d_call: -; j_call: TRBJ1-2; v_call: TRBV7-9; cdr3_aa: CASSSSRDTRLVGYTF; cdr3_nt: TGTGCCAGCAGCTCGTCTCGGGACACGAGGCTAGTAGGCTACACCTTC
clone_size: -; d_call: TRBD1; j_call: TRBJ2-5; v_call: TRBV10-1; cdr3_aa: CASSEGTGAETQYF; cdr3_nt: TGCGCCAGCAGTGAAGGGACAGGCGCAGAGACCCAGTACTTC
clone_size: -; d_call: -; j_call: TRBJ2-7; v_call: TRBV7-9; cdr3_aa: CASSGESHEQYF; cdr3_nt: TGTGCCAGCAGCGGCGAGTCGCACGAGCAGTACTTC
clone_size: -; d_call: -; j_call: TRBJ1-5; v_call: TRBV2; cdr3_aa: CASRERQGLPPPQHF; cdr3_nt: TGTGCCAGCAGGGAACGGCAGGGGCTCCCACCGCCCCAGCATTTT
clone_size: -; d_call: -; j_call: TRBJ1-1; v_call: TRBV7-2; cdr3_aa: CASSLVSGGPTEAFF; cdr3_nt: TGTGCCAGCAGCTTAGTATCTGGGGGCCCAACTGAAGCTTTCTTT
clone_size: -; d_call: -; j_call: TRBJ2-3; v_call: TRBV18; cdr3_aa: CASSLTTRASTDTQYF; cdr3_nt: TGTGCCAGCTCACTAACCACCCGTGCTAGCACAGATACGCAGTATTTT
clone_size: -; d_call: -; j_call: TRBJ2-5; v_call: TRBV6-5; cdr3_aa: CASSYGSGGGETQYF; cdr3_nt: TGTGCCAGCAGTTACGGGTCGGGGGGCGGGGAGACCCAGTACTTC
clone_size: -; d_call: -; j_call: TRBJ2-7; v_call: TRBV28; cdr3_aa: CASSLWGYEQYF; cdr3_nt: TGTGCCAGCAGTTTATGGGGTTACGAGCAGTACTTC
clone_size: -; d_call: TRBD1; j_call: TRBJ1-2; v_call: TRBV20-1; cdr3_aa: CSARQGYGYTF; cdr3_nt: TGCAGTGCAAGACAGGGGTATGGCTACACCTTC
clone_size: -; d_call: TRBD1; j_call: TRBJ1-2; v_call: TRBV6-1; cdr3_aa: CASSIRTGSYGYTF; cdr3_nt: TGTGCCAGCAGTATAAGGACAGGCTCCTATGGCTACACCTTC
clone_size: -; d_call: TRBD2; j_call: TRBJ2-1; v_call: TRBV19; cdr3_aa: CASSRDRERTSGSRNEQFF; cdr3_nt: TGTGCCAGTAGTCGGGACAGGGAAAGGACTAGCGGGAGTCGCAATGAGCAGTTCTTC
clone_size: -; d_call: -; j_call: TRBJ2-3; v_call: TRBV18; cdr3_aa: CASSLVRQDTQYF; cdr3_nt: TGTGCCAGCTCACTAGTCCGACAAGATACGCAGTATTTT
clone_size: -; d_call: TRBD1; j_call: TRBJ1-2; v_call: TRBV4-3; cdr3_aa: CASSQDGQGVSRGYGYTF; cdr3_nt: TGCGCCAGCAGCCAAGATGGACAGGGGGTTTCCCGAGGATATGGCTACACCTTC
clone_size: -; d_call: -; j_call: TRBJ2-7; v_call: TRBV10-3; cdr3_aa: CAISEGGNPYEQYF; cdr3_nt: TGTGCCATCAGTGAGGGGGGAAACCCCTACGAGCAGTACTTC
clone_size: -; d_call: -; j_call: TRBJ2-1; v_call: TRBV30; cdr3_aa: CAWSDGLRNNEQFF; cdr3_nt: TGTGCCTGGAGTGACGGTCTACGGAACAATGAGCAGTTCTTC
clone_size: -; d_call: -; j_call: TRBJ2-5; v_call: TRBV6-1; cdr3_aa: CASSEVKRETQYF; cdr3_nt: TGTGCCAGCAGTGAAGTAAAGCGGGAGACCCAGTACTTC
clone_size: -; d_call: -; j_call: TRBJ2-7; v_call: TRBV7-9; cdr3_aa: CASSLARTDEQYF; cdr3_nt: TGTGCCAGCAGCTTAGCCCGGACAGACGAGCAGTACTTC
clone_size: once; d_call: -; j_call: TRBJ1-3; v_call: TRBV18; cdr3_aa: CASSPHPGKGSGNTIYF; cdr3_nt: TGTGCCAGCTCACCACATCCTGGAAAGGGCTCTGGAAACACCATATATTTT
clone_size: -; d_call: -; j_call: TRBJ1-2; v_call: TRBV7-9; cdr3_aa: CASSHRRYDGYTF; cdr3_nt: TGTGCCAGCAGCCATAGACGGTATGATGGCTACACCTTC
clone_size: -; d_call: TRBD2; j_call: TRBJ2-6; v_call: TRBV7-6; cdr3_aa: CASSPGLAGGANVLTF; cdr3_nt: TGTGCCAGCAGCCCCGGACTAGCCGGTGGGGCCAACGTCCTGACTTTC
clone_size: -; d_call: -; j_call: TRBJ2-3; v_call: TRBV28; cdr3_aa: CASSFTNTQYF; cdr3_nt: TGTGCCAGCAGTTTCACTAATACGCAGTATTTT
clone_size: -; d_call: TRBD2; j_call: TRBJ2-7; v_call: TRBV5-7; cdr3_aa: CASSLEALAGGSYEQYF; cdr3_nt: TGTGCCAGCAGCTTGGAGGCTCTAGCGGGAGGGTCCTACGAGCAGTACTTC
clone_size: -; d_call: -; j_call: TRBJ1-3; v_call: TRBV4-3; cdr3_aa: CASSSGTETDTIYF; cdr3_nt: TGCGCCAGCAGCAGCGGAACAGAAACTGACACCATATATTTT
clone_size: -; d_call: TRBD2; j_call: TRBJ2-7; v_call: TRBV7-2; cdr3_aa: CASSPGTSGMIHEQYF; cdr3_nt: TGTGCCAGCAGCCCGGGGACTAGCGGGATGATCCACGAGCAGTACTTC
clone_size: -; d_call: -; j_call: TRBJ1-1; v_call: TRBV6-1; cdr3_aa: CATRPGNTEAFF; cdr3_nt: TGTGCCACCCGCCCAGGGAACACTGAAGCTTTCTTT
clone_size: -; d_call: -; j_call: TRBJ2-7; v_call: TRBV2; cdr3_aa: CASNGQLYEQYF; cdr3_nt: TGTGCCAGCAACGGACAACTCTACGAGCAGTACTTC
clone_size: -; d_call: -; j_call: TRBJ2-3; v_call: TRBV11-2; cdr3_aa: CASSLAEGLNTDTQYF; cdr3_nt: TGTGCCAGCAGCTTAGCGGAGGGACTCAACACAGATACGCAGTATTTT
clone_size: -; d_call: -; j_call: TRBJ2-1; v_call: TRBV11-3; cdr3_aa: CASSLWASSYNEQFF; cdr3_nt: TGTGCCAGCAGCTTATGGGCGAGCTCCTACAATGAGCAGTTCTTC
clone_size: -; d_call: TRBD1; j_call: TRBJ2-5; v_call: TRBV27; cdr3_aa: CASSWGGQGSETQYF; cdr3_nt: TGTGCCAGCAGTTGGGGGGGACAGGGGTCGGAGACCCAGTACTTC
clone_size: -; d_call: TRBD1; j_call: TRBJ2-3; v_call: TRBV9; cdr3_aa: CASSTLKTGAYTDTQYF; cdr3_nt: TGTGCCAGCAGCACACTCAAGACAGGGGCGTACACAGATACGCAGTATTTT
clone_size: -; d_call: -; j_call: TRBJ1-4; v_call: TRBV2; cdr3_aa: CASRFGLTNEKLFF; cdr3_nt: TGTGCCAGCAGGTTCGGACTCACTAATGAAAAACTGTTTTTT
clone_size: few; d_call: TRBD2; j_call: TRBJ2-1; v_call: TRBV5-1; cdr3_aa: CASSLDRGPRREANNEQFF; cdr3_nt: TGCGCCAGCAGCTTGGATAGGGGCCCGAGGCGGGAGGCCAACAATGAGCAGTTCTTC
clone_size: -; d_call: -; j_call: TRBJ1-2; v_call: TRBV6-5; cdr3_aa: CASSEGVNYGYTF; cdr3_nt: TGTGCCAGCAGTGAGGGAGTTAACTATGGCTACACCTTC
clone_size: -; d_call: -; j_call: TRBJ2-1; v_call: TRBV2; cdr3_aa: CASSEAPWDYNEQFF; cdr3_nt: TGTGCCAGCAGTGAAGCTCCATGGGACTACAATGAGCAGTTCTTC
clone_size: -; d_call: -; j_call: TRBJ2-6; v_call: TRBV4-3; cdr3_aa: CASSQDSIRGAGANVLTF; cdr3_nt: TGCGCCAGCAGCCAAGATAGTATTAGAGGGGCTGGGGCCAACGTCCTGACTTTC
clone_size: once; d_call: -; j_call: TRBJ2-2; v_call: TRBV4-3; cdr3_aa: CASSLRSPADTGELFF; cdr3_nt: TGCGCCAGCAGCCTACGGTCCCCGGCCGACACCGGGGAGCTGTTTTTT